This T cell receptor (beta chain) stems from a study of beta chain features in type 1 diabetes. Points from the study as a whole: Researchers caution that PCR might favor shorter templates, equally among patients and controls. Lower insertion and higher deletion counts appeared at VDJ junctions in type 1 diabetes patients. Type 1 diabetes patients had TCRB CDR3s that were shorter (moderately but significantly so) in all four CD4+ subsets.

Sorting gave populations that all exceeded 98% purity. The authors reverse transcribed all of the isolated RNA, so sequencing captured expressed TCRB transcripts. Here immunoSEQ multiplex PCR was the method, and the copy in TCRdb shows in-frame clones only, minus some. The data show hundreds of thousands of clones, around 13% seen once. This clone was seen only a few times. The antigen is not known. The V gene's germline CDR1 is SGHTA and CDR2 FQGNSA. CDR3 length: 15 residues. The ends lost 3 bases at V and 4 bases at J; junction bases unmatched: 2. The material sequenced was naive CD4+ T cells from blood. The chain is built from TRBV7-2 and TRBJ2-1; 11 positions match TRBD1. The receptor was isolated from a man in his late teens or twenties in good health. CDR3 in amino acids: CASSLDRGLYNEQFF. The CDR3 region has the DNA TGTGCCAGCAGCTTGGACAGGGGGCTATACAATGAGCAGTTCTTC.